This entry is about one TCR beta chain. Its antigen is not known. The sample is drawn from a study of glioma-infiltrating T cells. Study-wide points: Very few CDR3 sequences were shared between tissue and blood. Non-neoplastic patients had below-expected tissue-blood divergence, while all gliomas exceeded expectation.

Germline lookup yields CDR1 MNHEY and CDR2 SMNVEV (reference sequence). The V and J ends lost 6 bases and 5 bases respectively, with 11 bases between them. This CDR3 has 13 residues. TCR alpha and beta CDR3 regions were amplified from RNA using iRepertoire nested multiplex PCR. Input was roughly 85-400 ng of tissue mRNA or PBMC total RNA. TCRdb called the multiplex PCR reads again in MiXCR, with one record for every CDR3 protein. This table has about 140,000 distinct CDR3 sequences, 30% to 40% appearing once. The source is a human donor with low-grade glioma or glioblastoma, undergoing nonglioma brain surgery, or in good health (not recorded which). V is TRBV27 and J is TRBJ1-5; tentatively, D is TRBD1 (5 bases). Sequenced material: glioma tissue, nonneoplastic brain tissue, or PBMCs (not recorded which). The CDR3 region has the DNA TGTGCCAGCAGGGGGGACGGCCATCAGCCCCAGCATTTT. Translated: CASRGDGHQPQHF.